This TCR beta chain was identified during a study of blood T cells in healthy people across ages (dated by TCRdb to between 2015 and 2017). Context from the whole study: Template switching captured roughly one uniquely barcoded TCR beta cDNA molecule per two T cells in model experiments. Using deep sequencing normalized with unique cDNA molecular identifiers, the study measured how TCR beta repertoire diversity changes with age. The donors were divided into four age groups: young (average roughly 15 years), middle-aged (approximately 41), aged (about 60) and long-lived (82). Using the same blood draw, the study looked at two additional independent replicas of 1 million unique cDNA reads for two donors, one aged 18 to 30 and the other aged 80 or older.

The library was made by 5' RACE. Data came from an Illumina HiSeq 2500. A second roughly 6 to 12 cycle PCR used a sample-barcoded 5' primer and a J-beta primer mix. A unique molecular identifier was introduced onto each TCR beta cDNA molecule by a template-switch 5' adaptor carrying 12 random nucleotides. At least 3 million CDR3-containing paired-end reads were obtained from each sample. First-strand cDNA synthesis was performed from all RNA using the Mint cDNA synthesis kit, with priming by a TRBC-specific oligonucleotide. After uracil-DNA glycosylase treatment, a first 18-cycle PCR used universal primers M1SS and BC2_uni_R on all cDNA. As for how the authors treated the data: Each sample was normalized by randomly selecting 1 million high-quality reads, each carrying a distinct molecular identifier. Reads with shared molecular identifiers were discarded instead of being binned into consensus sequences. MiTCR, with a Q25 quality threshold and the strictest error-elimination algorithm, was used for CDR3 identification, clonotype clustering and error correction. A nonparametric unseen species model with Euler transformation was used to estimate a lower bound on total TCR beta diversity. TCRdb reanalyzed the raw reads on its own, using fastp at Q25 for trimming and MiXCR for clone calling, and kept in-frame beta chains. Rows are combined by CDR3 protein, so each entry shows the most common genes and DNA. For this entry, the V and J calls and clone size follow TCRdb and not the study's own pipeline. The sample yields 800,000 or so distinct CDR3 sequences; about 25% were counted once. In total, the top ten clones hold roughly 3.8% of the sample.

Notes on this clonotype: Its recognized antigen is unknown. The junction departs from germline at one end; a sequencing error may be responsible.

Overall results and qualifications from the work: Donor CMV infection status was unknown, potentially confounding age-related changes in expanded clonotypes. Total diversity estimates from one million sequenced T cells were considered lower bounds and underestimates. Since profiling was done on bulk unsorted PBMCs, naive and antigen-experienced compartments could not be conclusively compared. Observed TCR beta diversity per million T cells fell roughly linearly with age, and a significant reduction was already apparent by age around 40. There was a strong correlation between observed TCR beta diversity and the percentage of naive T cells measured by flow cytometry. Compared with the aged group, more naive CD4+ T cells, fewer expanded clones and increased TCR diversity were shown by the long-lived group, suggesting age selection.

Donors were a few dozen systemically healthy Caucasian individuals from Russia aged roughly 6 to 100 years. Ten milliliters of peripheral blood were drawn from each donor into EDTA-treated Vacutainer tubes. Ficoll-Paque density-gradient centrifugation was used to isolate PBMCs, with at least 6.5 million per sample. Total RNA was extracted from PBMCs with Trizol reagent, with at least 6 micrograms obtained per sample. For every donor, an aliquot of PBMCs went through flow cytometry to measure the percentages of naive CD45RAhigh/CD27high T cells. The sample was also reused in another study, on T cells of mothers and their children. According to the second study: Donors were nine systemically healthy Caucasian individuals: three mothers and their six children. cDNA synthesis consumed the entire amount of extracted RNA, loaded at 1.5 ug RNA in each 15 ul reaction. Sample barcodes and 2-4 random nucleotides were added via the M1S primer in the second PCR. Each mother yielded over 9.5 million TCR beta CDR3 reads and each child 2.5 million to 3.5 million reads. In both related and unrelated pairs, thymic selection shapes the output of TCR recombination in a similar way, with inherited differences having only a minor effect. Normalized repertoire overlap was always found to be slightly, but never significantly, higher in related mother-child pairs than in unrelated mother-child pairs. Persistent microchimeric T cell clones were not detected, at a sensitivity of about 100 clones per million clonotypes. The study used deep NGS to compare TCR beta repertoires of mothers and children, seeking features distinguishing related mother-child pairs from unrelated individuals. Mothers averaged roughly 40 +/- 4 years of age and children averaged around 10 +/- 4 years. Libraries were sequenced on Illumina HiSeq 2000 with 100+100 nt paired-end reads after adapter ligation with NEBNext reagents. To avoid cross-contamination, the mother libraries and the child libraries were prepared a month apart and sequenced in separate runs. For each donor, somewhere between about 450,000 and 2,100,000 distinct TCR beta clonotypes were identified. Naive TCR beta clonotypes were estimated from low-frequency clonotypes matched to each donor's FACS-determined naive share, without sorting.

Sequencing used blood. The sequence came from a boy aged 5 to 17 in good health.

DNA sequence: TGTGCCAGCAGTTATATTAGCGGGGGGGATCCGTTCTTC. It is translated as CASSYISGGDPFF. The sequence links TRBV6-5 to TRBJ2-5; 11 bases in the middle match TRBD2. For CDR1 and CDR2, the germline V gene lists MNHEY and SVGAGI. The CDR3 measures 13 amino acids from cysteine to phenylalanine. The DNA shown is the 39-base CDR3, in frame from base 1.